The clone carrying this T cell receptor (beta chain) was found a few times. The antigen is undetermined. The isolated RNA, all of it, was reverse transcribed, so expressed TCRB transcripts were what got sequenced. The table came from immunoSEQ multiplex PCR; TCRdb's copy has only in-frame clones and leaves some out. The data show about 180,000 clones, 7% to 9% seen once. The data stem from a study of beta chain features in type 1 diabetes. Study background: Patients were similar to healthy donors in age and gender (as well as in cell yields).

Whole-study findings and limits: The analysis here could not establish whether HLA type shapes TCRB rearrangement. There was a moderate but significant shortening of TCRB CDR3s in all four CD4+ subsets of Type 1 diabetes patients. Type 1 diabetes patients had VDJ junctions that carried fewer insertions and more deletions.

There are 14 residues in the CDR3. V lost 8 bases and J lost 0, with 10 bases in between. Germline V CDR1 and CDR2: LNHDA, SQIVND (reference sequence). The sequenced sample consisted of central memory CD4+ T cells from blood. The sequence was collected from a young man with type 1 diabetes. The chain is built from TRBV19 and TRBJ2-2; D not certain. Here the CDR3 reads CASQWAANTGELFF. Written as DNA, the CDR3 is TGTGCCAGTCAATGGGCAGCGAACACCGGGGAGCTGTTTTTT.